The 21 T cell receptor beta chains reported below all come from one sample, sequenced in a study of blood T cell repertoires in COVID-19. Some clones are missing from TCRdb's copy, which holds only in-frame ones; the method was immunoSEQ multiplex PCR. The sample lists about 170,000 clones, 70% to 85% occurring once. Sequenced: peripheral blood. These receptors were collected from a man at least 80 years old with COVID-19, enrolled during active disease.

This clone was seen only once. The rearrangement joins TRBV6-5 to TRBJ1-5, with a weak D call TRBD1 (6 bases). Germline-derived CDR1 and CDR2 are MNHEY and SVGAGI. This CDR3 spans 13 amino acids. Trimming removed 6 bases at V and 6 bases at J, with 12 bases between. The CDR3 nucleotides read TGTGCCAGCAGCCCAACAGGGTCTCAGCCCCAGCATTTT. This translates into CASSPTGSQPQHF.

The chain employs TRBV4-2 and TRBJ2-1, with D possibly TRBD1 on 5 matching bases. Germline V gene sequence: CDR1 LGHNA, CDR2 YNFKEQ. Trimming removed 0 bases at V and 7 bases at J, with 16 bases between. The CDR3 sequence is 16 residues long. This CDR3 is CASSQEGTGPGNEQFF. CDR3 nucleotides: TGTGCCAGCAGCCAAGAAGGCACAGGTCCGGGTAATGAGCAGTTCTTC.

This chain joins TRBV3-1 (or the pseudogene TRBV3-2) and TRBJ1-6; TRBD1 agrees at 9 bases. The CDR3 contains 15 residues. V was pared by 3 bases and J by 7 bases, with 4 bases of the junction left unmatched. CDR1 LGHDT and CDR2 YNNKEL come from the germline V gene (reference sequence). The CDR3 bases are TGTGCCAGCAGCCAGCCCGGGACAGGGAATTCACCCCTCCACTTT. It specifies CASSQPGTGNSPLHF.

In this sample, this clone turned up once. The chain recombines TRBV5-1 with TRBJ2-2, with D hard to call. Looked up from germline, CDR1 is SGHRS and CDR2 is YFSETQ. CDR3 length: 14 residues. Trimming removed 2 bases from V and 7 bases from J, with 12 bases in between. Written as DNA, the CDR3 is TGCGCCAGCAGCTTCCTACCGACGGGCGGGGAGCTGTTTTTT. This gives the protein CASSFLPTGGELFF.

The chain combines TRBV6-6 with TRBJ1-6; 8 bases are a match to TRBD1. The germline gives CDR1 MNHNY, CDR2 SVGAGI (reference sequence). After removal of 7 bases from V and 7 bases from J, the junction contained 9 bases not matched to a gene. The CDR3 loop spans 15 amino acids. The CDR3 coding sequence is TGTGCCAGCACCCAAGGGGACAGGAGAAATTCACCCCTCCACTTT. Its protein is CASTQGDRRNSPLHF.

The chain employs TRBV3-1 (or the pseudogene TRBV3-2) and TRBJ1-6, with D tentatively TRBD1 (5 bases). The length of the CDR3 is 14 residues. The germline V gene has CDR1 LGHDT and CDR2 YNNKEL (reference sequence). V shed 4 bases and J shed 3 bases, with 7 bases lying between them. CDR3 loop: CASSLDNYNSPLHF. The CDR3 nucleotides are TGTGCCAGCAGCCTGGACAACTATAATTCACCCCTCCACTTT.

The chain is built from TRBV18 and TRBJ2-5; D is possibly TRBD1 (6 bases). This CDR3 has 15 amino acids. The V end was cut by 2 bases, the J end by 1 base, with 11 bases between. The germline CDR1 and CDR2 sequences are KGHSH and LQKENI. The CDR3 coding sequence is TGTGCCAGCTCACCAAAACAGGGCCGCCAAGAGACCCAGTACTTC. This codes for CASSPKQGRQETQYF.

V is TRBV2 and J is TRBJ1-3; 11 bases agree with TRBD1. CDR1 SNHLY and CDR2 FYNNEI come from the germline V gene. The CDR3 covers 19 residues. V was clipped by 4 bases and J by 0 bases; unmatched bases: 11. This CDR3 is CASSVPGQGVPSSGNTIYF. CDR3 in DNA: TGTGCCAGCAGTGTACCGGGACAGGGGGTTCCTAGCTCTGGAAACACCATATATTTT. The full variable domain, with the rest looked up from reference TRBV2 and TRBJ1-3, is EPEVTQTPSHQVTQMGQEVILRCVPISNHLYFYWYRQILGQKVEFLVSFYNNEISEKSEIFDDQFSVERPDGSNFTLKIRSTKLEDSAMYFCASSVPGQGVPSSGNTIYFGEGSWLTVV.

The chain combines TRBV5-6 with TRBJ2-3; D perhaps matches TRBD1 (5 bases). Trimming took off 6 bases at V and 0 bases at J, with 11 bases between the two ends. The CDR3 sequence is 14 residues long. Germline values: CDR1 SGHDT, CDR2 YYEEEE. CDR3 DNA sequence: TGTGCCAGCACCCTAGACAGTAGCACAGATACGCAGTATTTT. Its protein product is CASTLDSSTDTQYF.

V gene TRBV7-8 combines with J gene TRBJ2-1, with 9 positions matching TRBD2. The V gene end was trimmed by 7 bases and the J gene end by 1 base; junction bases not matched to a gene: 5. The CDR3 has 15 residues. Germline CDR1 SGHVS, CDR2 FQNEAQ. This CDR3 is CASILLAGSYNEQFF. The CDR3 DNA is TGTGCCAGCATCCTGCTAGCGGGGTCCTACAATGAGCAGTTCTTC. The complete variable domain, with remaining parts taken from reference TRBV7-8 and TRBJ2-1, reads GAGVSQSPRYKVAKRGQDVALRCDPISGHVSLFWYQQALGQGPEFLTYFQNEAQLDKSGLPSDRFFAERPEGSVSTLKIQRTQQEDSAVYLCASILLAGSYNEQFFGPGTRLTVL.

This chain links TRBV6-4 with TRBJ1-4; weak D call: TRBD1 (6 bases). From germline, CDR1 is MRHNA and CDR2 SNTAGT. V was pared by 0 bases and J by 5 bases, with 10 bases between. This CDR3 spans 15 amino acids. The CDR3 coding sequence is TGTGCCAGCAGTGACTCCGGTACAGGGAATGAAAAACTGTTTTTT. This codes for CASSDSGTGNEKLFF.

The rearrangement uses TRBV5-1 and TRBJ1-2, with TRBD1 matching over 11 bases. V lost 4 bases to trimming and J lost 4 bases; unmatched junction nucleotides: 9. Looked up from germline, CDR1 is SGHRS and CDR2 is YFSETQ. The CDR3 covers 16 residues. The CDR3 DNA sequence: TGCGCCAGCAGCGGACAGGGGGCGAATCCAGTCTATGGCTACACCTTC. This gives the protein CASSGQGANPVYGYTF.

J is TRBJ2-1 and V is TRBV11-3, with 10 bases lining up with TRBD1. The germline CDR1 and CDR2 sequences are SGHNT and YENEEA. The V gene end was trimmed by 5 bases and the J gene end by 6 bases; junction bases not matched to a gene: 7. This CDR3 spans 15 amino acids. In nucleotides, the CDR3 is TGTGCCAGCAGCCTTAGACAGGGGGCTGGCAATGAGCAGTTCTTC. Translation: CASSLRQGAGNEQFF.

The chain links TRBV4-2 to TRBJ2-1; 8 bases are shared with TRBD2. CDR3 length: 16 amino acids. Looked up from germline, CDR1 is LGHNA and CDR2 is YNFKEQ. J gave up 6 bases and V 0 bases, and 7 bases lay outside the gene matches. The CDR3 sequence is CASSQDRGGPGNEQFF. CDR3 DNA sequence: TGTGCCAGCAGCCAAGATCGCGGGGGGCCGGGCAATGAGCAGTTCTTC.

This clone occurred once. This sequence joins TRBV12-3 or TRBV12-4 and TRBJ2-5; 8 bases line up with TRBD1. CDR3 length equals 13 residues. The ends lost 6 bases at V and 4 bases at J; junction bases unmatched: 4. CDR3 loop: CASRRTGLETQYF. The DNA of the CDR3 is TGTGCCAGCAGGAGGACAGGGTTAGAGACCCAGTACTTC.

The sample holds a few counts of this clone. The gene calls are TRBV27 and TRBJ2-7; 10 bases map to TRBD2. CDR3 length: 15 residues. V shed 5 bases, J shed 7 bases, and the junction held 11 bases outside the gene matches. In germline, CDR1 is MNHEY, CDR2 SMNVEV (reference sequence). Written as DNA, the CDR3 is TGTGCCAGCAGTCGAGGGGCTAGCGGGGGAATGGAGCAGTACTTC. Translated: CASSRGASGGMEQYF.

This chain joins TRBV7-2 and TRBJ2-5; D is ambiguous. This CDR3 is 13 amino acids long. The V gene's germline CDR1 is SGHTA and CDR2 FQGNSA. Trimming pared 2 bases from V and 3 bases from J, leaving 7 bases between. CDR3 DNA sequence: TGTGCCAGCAGCTTAATGTCAGAAGAGACCCAGTACTTC. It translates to CASSLMSEETQYF.

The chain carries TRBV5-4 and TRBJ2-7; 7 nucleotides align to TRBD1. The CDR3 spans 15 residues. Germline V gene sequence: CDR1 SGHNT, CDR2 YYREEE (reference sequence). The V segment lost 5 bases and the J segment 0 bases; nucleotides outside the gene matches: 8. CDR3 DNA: TGTGCCAGCAGGGAAAGACAGGGAAGCTCCTACGAGCAGTACTTC. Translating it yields CASRERQGSSYEQYF.

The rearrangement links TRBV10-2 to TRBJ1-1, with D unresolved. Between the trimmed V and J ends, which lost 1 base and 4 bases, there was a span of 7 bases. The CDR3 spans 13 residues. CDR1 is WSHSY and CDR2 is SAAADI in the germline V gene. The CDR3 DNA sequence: TGCGCCAGCAGTGAGTTCGAGTCCACTGAAGCTTTCTTT. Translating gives CASSEFESTEAFF.

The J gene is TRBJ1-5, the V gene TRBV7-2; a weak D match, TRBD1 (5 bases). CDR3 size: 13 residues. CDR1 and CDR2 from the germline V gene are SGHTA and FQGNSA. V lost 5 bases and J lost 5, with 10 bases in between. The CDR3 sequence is CASSTQGYQPQHF. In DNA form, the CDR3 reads TGTGCCAGCAGCACTCAGGGTTATCAGCCCCAGCATTTT.

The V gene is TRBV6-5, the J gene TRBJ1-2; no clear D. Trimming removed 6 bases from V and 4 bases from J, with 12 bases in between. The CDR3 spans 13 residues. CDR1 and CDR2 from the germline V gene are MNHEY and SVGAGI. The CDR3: CASSLTVGYGYTF. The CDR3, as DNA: TGTGCCAGCAGCCTCACAGTAGGCTATGGCTACACCTTC.